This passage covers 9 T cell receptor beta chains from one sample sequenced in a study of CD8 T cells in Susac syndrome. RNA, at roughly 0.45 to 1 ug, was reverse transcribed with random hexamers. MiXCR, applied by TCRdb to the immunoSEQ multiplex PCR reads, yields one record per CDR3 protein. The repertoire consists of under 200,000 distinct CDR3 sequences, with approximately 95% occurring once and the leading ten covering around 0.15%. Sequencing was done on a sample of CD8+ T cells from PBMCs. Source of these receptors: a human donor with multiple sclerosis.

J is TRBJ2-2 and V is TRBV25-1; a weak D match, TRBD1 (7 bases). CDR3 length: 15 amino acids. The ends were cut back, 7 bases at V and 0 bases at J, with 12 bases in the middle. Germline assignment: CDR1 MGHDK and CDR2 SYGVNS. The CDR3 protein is CASKGGQSNTGELFF. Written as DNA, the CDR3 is TGTGCCAGCAAGGGGGGACAGTCGAACACCGGGGAGCTGTTTTTT.

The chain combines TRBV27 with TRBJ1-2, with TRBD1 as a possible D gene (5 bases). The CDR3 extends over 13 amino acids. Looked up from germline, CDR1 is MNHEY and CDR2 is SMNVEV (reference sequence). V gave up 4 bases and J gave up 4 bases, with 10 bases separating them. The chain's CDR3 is CASSSRQSYGYTF. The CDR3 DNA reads TGTGCCAGCAGTTCGAGACAGTCCTATGGCTACACCTTC.

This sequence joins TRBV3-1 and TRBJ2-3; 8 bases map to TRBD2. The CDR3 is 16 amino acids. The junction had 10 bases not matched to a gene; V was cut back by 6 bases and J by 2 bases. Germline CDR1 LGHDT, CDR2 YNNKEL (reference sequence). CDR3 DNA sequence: TGTGCCAGCAGTCTAGCGGGTCCCTCTCCCACAGATACGCAGTATTTT. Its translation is CASSLAGPSPTDTQYF.

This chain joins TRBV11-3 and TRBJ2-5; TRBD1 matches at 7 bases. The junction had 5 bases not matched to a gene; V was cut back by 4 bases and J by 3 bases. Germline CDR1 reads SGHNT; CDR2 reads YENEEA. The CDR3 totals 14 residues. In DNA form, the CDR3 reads TGTGCCAGCAGCTCTTGGGACAGTGAAGAGACCCAGTACTTC. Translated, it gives CASSSWDSEETQYF.

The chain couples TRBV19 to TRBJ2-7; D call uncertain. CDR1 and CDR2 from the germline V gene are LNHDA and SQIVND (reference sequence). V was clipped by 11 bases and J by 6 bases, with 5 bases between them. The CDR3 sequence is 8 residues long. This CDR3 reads CAGPEQYF. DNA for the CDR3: TGTGCCGGGCCCGAGCAGTACTTC.

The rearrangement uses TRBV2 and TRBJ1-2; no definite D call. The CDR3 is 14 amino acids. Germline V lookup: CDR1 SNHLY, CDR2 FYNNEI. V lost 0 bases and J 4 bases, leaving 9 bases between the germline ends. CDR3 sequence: CASSEAGSAYGYTF. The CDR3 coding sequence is TGTGCCAGCAGTGAAGCTGGGTCAGCCTATGGCTACACCTTC.

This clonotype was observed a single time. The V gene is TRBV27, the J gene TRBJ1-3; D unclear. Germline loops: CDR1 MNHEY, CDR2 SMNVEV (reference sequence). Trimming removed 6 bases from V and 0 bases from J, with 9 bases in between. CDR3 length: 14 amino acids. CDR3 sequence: CASSPVRSGNTIYF. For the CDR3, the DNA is TGTGCCAGCAGCCCTGTCCGCTCTGGAAACACCATATATTTT.

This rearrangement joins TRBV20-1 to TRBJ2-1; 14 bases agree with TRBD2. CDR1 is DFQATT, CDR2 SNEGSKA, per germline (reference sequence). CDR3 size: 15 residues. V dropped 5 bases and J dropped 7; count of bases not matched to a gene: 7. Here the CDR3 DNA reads TGCAGTGCTGCTCCGGGACTAGCGGGAGATAATGAGCAGTTCTTC. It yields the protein CSAAPGLAGDNEQFF.

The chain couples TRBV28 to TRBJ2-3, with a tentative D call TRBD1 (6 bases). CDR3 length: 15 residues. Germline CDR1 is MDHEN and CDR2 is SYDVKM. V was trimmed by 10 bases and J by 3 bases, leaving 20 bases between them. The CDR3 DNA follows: TGTGCCACTAAACCTGGGGCAGGGGAGACAGATACGCAGTATTTT. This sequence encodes CATKPGAGETDTQYF.